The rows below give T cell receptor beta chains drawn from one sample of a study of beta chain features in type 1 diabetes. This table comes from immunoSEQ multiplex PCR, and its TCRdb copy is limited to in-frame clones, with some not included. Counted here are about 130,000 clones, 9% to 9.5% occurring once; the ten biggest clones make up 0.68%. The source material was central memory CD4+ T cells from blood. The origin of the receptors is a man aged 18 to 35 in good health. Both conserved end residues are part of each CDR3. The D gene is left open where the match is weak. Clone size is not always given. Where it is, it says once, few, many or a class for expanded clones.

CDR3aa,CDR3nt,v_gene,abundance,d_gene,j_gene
CASSNRDRVGVYNEQFF,TGTGCCAGCAGTAACCGGGACAGGGTGGGGGTATACAATGAGCAGTTCTTC,TRBV7-2,NA,TRBD1,TRBJ2-1
CASSLGSGGLGDTQYF,TGTGCCAGCAGTTTAGGAAGCGGGGGGTTGGGAGATACGCAGTATTTT,TRBV28,NA,TRBD2,TRBJ2-3
CASSPTGTQYF,TGTGCCAGCAGCCCCACGGGGACCCAGTACTTC,TRBV7-9,few,NA,TRBJ2-5
CATSRAGVRAGYTF,TGTGCCACCAGCAGAGCGGGGGTACGGGCTGGCTACACCTTC,TRBV15,few,NA,TRBJ1-2
CAISGTGERYEQYF,TGTGCCATCAGTGGGACAGGGGAGAGGTACGAGCAGTACTTC,TRBV10-3,NA,TRBD1,TRBJ2-7
CASSIGYSGNTIYF,TGTGCCAGTAGTATCGGGTATTCTGGAAACACCATATATTTT,TRBV19,NA,NA,TRBJ1-3
CSVNDEGQGATNYGYTF,TGCAGCGTCAACGACGAGGGACAGGGGGCGACCAACTATGGCTACACCTTC,TRBV29-1,NA,TRBD1,TRBJ1-2
CASSSGGYNSPLHF,TGTGCCAGCTCAAGCGGGGGGTATAATTCACCCCTCCACTTT,TRBV7-2,NA,NA,TRBJ1-6
CASSLGTSGLTDTQYF,TGCGCCAGCAGCCTTGGGACTAGCGGGCTCACAGATACGCAGTATTTT,TRBV5-1,few,TRBD2,TRBJ2-3
CASSVAGSGTQYF,TGTGCCAGCAGTGTAGCAGGGTCGGGTACGCAGTATTTT,TRBV25-1,NA,NA,TRBJ2-3
CASSLAGTHEQYF,TGTGCCAGCAGCTTAGCCGGGACACACGAGCAGTACTTC,TRBV7-9,many,NA,TRBJ2-7
CASSLDQGPEQFF,TGTGCCAGCAGCTTAGATCAGGGCCCTGAGCAGTTCTTC,TRBV7-9,NA,NA,TRBJ2-1
CASRSTGTGGETQYF,TGTGCCAGCAGGAGTACCGGGACAGGGGGAGAGACCCAGTACTTC,TRBV7-9,many,TRBD1,TRBJ2-5
CAWRFQVNTEAFF,TGTGCCTGGAGGTTCCAGGTGAACACTGAAGCTTTCTTT,TRBV30,few,NA,TRBJ1-1
CASSLQGPGLAGGQVITGELFF,TGTGCCAGCAGTTTACAGGGGCCGGGACTAGCGGGGGGGCAAGTCATCACCGGGGAGCTGTTTTTT,TRBV27,NA,TRBD2,TRBJ2-2
CASSGTEYNEQFF,TGCGCCAGTTCCGGGACAGAATACAATGAGCAGTTCTTC,TRBV5-1,NA,TRBD1,TRBJ2-1
CASSQGGGYGYTF,TGTGCCAGCAGTCAAGGGGGCGGCTATGGCTACACCTTC,TRBV6-4,few,TRBD1,TRBJ1-2
CASSVGGQVYGYTF,TGTGCCAGCAGCGTAGGAGGGCAAGTCTATGGCTACACCTTC,TRBV9,NA,NA,TRBJ1-2
CASSIRQGALGANVLTF,TGTGCCAGTAGTATTCGGCAGGGGGCGCTTGGGGCCAACGTCCTGACTTTC,TRBV19,NA,TRBD1,TRBJ2-6
CASSLGGRGEKLFF,TGTGCCAGCTCCTTGGGCGGGCGGGGAGAAAAACTGTTTTTT,TRBV7-2,NA,NA,TRBJ1-4
CSVDVTGHNEQFF,TGCAGCGTTGACGTGACAGGCCACAATGAGCAGTTCTTC,TRBV29-1,NA,NA,TRBJ2-1
CASSQSTGTANYGYTF,TGTGCCAGCAGCCAATCCACCGGGACAGCTAACTATGGCTACACCTTC,TRBV5-5,NA,TRBD1,TRBJ1-2
CASSYITGFGKNIQYF,TGTGCCAGCAGCTATATCACAGGGTTTGGCAAAAACATTCAGTACTTC,TRBV11-2,NA,NA,TRBJ2-4
CSVDGTGPYEQYF,TGCAGCGTCGATGGGACAGGACCCTACGAGCAGTACTTC,TRBV29-1,few,TRBD1,TRBJ2-7
CAISESTGQETQYF,TGTGCCATCAGTGAGTCGACAGGTCAAGAGACCCAGTACTTC,TRBV10-3,NA,NA,TRBJ2-5
CASSLASGLDEQFF,TGTGCCAGCAGCTTAGCGAGCGGGCTTGATGAGCAGTTCTTC,TRBV7-9,many,NA,TRBJ2-1
CASSYSPVRGTQYF,TGTGCCAGCAGTTACTCGCCAGTCAGGGGTACGCAGTATTTT,TRBV6-6,few,NA,TRBJ2-3
CASSLEGVPNQPQHF,TGTGCCAGCAGCTTGGAGGGGGTACCCAATCAGCCCCAGCATTTT,TRBV5-5,NA,NA,TRBJ1-5
CSVQGSGNQPQHF,TGCAGCGTACAGGGCTCGGGGAATCAGCCCCAGCATTTT,TRBV29-1,NA,NA,TRBJ1-5
CASSRRLAGVISYEQYF,TGTGCCAGCAGCAGAAGACTAGCGGGGGTGATCTCCTACGAGCAGTACTTC,TRBV21-1,NA,NA,TRBJ2-7
CASSPAGQGASYEQYF,TGTGCCAGTAGTCCCGCCGGACAGGGCGCGAGCTACGAGCAGTACTTC,TRBV19,NA,TRBD1,TRBJ2-7
CASSQDRVNQETQYF,TGCGCCAGCAGCCAAGACAGGGTCAACCAAGAGACCCAGTACTTC,TRBV4-3,few,NA,TRBJ2-5
CASSQSARGGRETQYF,TGCGCCAGCAGCCAATCGGCTCGGGGGGGCCGGGAGACCCAGTACTTC,TRBV4-3,NA,TRBD2,TRBJ2-5
CASSNTGSNQPQHF,TGTGCCAGCAGCAATACCGGGAGCAATCAGCCCCAGCATTTT,TRBV11-2,few,NA,TRBJ1-5
CASSTGTGNSPLHF,TGTGCCAGCAGCACCGGGACAGGGAACTCACCCCTCCACTTT,TRBV5-4,few,TRBD1,TRBJ1-6
CASSLDSGNQPQHF,TGTGCCAGCAGCTTAGATTCGGGGAATCAGCCCCAGCATTTT,TRBV11-2,NA,NA,TRBJ1-5
CASSVGTVRTGELFF,TGTGCCAGCAGTGTGGGGACAGTTAGGACCGGGGAGCTGTTTTTT,TRBV6-1,NA,TRBD1,TRBJ2-2
CASSLQGPSYGYTF,TGTGCCAGCAGCTTACAGGGGCCTTCCTATGGCTACACCTTC,TRBV13,NA,NA,TRBJ1-2
CASRPQGSGELFF,TGTGCCAGTAGACCCCAGGGCAGCGGGGAGCTGTTTTTT,TRBV19,NA,NA,TRBJ2-2
CASSLGVVANTGELFF,TGTGCCAGCAGCTTAGGTGTAGTCGCGAACACCGGGGAGCTGTTTTTT,TRBV7-9,NA,NA,TRBJ2-2
CASSTFGTGYGYTF,TGTGCCAGCAGTACATTCGGGACAGGCTATGGCTACACCTTC,TRBV6-1,NA,TRBD1,TRBJ1-2
CASSSRGAGGTDTQYF,TGTGCCAGCAGCTCTCGAGGAGCGGGGGGGACAGATACGCAGTATTTT,TRBV7-2,NA,TRBD2,TRBJ2-3
CASSTWTGGAETQYF,TGTGCCAGCAGCACCTGGACAGGGGGAGCGGAGACCCAGTACTTC,TRBV5-4,NA,TRBD1,TRBJ2-5
CASSRVGGTGELFF,TGTGCCAGCAGCCGGGTAGGAGGGACCGGGGAGCTGTTTTTT,TRBV4-2,few,NA,TRBJ2-2
CATWTGTGGTQYF,TGTGCCACCTGGACAGGGACCGGGGGTACCCAGTACTTC,TRBV6-1,few,TRBD1,TRBJ2-5
CSPREQETQYF,TGCAGCCCGCGGGAACAAGAGACCCAGTACTTC,TRBV29-1,many,NA,TRBJ2-5
CASNKPVGGANYGYTF,TGTGCCAGCAATAAACCGGTAGGGGGCGCGAACTATGGCTACACCTTC,TRBV28,NA,TRBD1,TRBJ1-2
CASSQDGRGRGEKLFF,TGCGCCAGCAGCCAAGATGGAAGGGGGCGCGGTGAAAAACTGTTTTTT,TRBV4-1,few,TRBD1,TRBJ1-4
CASRGQGEFGAYEQYF,TGTGCCAGCAGAGGGCAGGGGGAATTCGGGGCTTACGAGCAGTACTTC,TRBV27,few,TRBD1,TRBJ2-7
CACGGGGTGETQYF,TGTGCCTGTGGTGGGGGGGGAACGGGGGAGACCCAGTACTTC,TRBV30,NA,TRBD2,TRBJ2-5
CASSSGPGVGEETQYF,TGTGCCAGCAGCTCGGGCCCGGGAGTGGGCGAAGAGACCCAGTACTTC,TRBV7-3,few,NA,TRBJ2-5
CASSLVWAGSNYEQYF,TGTGCCAGCAGCTTGGTCTGGGCGGGGAGCAACTACGAGCAGTACTTC,TRBV5-4,few,NA,TRBJ2-7
CASREAYEQYF,TGTGCCAGCAGGGAGGCTTACGAGCAGTACTTC,TRBV2,few,NA,TRBJ2-7
CASSLNRGEASYEQYF,TGTGCCAGTAGTCTGAACAGGGGGGAGGCCTCCTACGAGCAGTACTTC,TRBV19,few,TRBD1,TRBJ2-7
CASSLGTSGAQETQYF,TGTGCCAGCAGCCTGGGAACTAGCGGGGCCCAAGAGACCCAGTACTTC,TRBV5-5,few,TRBD2,TRBJ2-5